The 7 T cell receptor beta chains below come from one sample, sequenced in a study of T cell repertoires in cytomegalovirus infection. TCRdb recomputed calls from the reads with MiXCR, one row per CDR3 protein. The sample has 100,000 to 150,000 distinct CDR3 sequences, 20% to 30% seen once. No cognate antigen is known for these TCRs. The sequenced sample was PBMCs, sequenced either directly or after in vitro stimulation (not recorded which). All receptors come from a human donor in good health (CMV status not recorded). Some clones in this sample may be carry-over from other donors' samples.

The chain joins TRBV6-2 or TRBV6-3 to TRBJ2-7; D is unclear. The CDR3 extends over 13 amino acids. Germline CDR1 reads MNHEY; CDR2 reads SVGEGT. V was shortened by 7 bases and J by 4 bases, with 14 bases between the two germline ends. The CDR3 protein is CASKWSFMYEQYF. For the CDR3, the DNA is TGTGCCAGCAAATGGTCCTTCATGTACGAGCAGTACTTC.

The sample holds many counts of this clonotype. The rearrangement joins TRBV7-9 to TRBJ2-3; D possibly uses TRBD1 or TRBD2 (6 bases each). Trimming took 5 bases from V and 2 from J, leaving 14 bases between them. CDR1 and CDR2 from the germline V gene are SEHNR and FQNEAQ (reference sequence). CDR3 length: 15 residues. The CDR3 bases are TGTGCCAGCAGCACGGCGGGACACGTCACAGATACGCAGTATTTT. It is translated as CASSTAGHVTDTQYF.

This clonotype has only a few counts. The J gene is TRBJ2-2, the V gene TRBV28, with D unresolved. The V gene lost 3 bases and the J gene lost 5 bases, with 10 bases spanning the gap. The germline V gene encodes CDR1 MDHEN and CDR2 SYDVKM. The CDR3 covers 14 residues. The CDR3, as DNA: TGTGCCAGCAGTTTTGGCAGTTCGACCGGGGAGCTGTTTTTT. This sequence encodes CASSFGSSTGELFF.

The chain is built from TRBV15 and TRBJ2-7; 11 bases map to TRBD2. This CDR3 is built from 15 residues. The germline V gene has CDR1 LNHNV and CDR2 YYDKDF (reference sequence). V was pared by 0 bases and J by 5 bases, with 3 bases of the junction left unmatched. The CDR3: CATSRETSGSHEQYV. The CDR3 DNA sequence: TGTGCCACCAGCAGAGAAACTAGCGGGAGCCACGAGCAGTACGTC.

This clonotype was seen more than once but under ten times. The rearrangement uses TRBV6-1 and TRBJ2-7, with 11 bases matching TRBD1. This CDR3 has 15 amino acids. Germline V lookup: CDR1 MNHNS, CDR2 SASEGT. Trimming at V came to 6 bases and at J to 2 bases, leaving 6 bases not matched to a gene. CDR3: CASRTDRGPTYEQYF. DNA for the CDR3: TGTGCCAGCAGGACGGACAGGGGGCCGACCTACGAGCAGTACTTC.

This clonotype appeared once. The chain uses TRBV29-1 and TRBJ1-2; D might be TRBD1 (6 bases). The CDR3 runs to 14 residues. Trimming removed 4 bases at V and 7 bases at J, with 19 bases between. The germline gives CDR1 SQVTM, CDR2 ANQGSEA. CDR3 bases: TGCAGCGTTGTTTGGAGGGGCGAAGGGGGTGGCTACACCTTC. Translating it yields CSVVWRGEGGGYTF.

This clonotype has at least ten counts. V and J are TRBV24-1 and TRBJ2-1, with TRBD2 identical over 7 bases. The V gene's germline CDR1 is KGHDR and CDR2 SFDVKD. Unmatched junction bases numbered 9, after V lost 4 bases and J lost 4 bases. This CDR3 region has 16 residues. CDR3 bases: TGTGCCACCAGTGACCCGAGGCCTAGCGGTTACAATGAGCAGTTCTTC. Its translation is CATSDPRPSGYNEQFF.